Listed here are 16 T cell receptor beta chains from one sample, sequenced in a study of regulatory T cells in long-lasting Graves disease. Both iRepertoire HTBI primers and Arm-PCR of CDR3 regions were used to build the TCR beta libraries. TCRdb re-derived calls from the multiplex PCR reads in MiXCR, one entry per CDR3 protein. The table shows around 400,000 distinct CDR3 sequences, with 15% to 18% occurring only once. The time point here: newly diagnosed GD, antithyroid drugs for less than 3 months. Extracted PBMC RNA gave rise to the TCR library. The source was peripheral blood mononuclear cells (PBMCs), collected at new diagnosis, from a patient treated with antithyroid drugs. The receptors stem from a female donor with Graves disease.

This clonotype was seen at least ten times. The J gene is TRBJ1-2, the V gene TRBV4-1, with D possibly being TRBD1 (5 bases). Germline lookup yields CDR1 MGHRA and CDR2 YSYEKL. This CDR3 has 14 residues. V shed 4 bases and J shed 7 bases, with 16 bases lying between them. CDR3 residues: CASSPSPGEIGYTF. The DNA of the CDR3 is TGCGCCAGCAGCCCCTCCCCGGGGGAAATTGGCTACACCTTC.

This clonotype was counted at least ten times. The chain couples TRBV27 to TRBJ1-5, with a possible D match to TRBD1 (5 bases). V lost 2 bases and J lost 2, with 16 bases in between. This CDR3 contains 17 residues. The germline V gene has CDR1 MNHEY and CDR2 SMNVEV (reference sequence). DNA for the CDR3: TGTGCCAGCAGTTTAATAGGGTGGGGCGAAGGCAATCAGCCCCAGCATTTT. It translates to CASSLIGWGEGNQPQHF.

This clonotype was observed at least ten times. The gene calls are TRBV10-1 and TRBJ1-1; TRBD1 might be the D (6 bases). This CDR3 comprises 17 residues. V was trimmed by 2 bases and J by 3 bases, leaving 19 bases between them. Germline CDR1 and CDR2: WNHNN and SYGVQD (reference sequence). The CDR3 bases are TGCGCCAGCAGTGAGGGCGCAGGGGCGGTTAAGGACACTGAAGCTTTCTTT. As protein: CASSEGAGAVKDTEAFF.

This clonotype was counted at least ten times. This chain connects TRBV28 to TRBJ1-5; TRBD1 might be the D (6 bases). The CDR3 covers 14 residues. Germline CDR1 MDHEN, CDR2 SYDVKM. Trimming pared 5 bases from V and 3 bases from J, leaving 11 bases between. This CDR3 reads CASSITGFNQPQHF. CDR3 coding DNA: TGTGCCAGCAGTATAACAGGGTTCAATCAGCCCCAGCATTTT.

This clonotype came up many times. This chain uses TRBV19 with TRBJ2-7, with D hard to call. V was pared by 1 base and J by 5 bases, with 9 bases between. The CDR3 consists of 13 residues. Germline CDR1 is LNHDA and CDR2 is SQIVND (reference sequence). This CDR3 is CASSIGDFDEQYF. The CDR3 bases are TGTGCCAGTAGTATAGGAGACTTTGACGAGCAGTACTTC.

The sample holds many counts of this clonotype. J is TRBJ2-3 and V is TRBV28; D is possibly TRBD2 (7 bases). The germline V gene has CDR1 MDHEN and CDR2 SYDVKM. The CDR3 covers 16 residues. Trimming took off 7 bases at V and 10 bases at J, with 27 bases between the two ends. CDR3 residues: CASIFSGGRVAGAQYF. CDR3 sequence (DNA): TGTGCCAGCATCTTCTCGGGGGGCAGGGTGGCTGGGGCGCAGTATTTT.

This clonotype was seen many times. This chain uses TRBV9 with TRBJ1-4, with a tentative D call TRBD1 (6 bases). The CDR3 is 12 residues long. Germline V gene lookup returns CDR1 SGDLS and CDR2 YYNGEE. With 0 bases removed from V and 13 bases from J, the gap between germline ends came to 10 bases. The CDR3 nucleotides are TGTGCCAGCAGCGTAGTGCAGGGGCCACTGTTTTTT. It codes for CASSVVQGPLFF.

This sequence joins TRBV6-2 or TRBV6-3 and TRBJ2-7; D remains ambiguous. The CDR3 is made up of 14 amino acids. Trimming took off 5 bases at V and 2 bases at J, with 13 bases between the two ends. Germline-derived CDR1 and CDR2 are MNHEY and SVGEGT. The CDR3 sequence is CASSALDGPYEQYF. CDR3 DNA sequence: TGTGCCAGCAGTGCCCTAGACGGCCCCTACGAGCAGTACTTC.

The table lists this clonotype with many counts. The V call is TRBV5-4, the J call TRBJ2-1; 14 bases map to TRBD2. Germline V CDR1 and CDR2: SGHNT, YYREEE (reference sequence). V trimming: 4 bases; J trimming: 3 bases; junction bases outside the gene matches: 12. There are 19 residues in the CDR3. The CDR3 DNA sequence: TGTGCCAGCAGCCAGGGAGCGACTAGCGGGGGGGGGTTCTACAATGAGCAGTTCTTC. Its translation: CASSQGATSGGGFYNEQFF.

The chain recombines TRBV5-1 with TRBJ2-7; no clear D gene. The V and J ends lost 0 bases and 7 bases respectively, with 14 bases between them. CDR3 length: 14 residues. CDR1 is SGHRS, CDR2 YFSETQ, per germline. The CDR3 loop is CASSLGAGPGEQYF. The CDR3 DNA is TGCGCCAGCAGCTTGGGGGCAGGCCCAGGAGAGCAGTACTTC.

This clonotype was counted a few times. The rearrangement uses TRBV6-5 and TRBJ1-1; unclear D gene. Germline V gene lookup returns CDR1 MNHEY and CDR2 SVGAGI. The length of the CDR3 is 15 residues. Trimming shortened V by 4 bases and J by 1 base, and 13 bases separated the two germline ends. The CDR3 DNA is TGTGCCAGCAGTTGGGCCCAAGGAAAGAACACTGAAGCTTTCTTT. This gives the protein CASSWAQGKNTEAFF.

V usage is TRBV7-9 and J usage is TRBJ2-4; 8 bases line up with TRBD1. CDR1 SEHNR and CDR2 FQNEAQ come from the germline V gene (reference sequence). The CDR3 spans 18 residues. V dropped 5 bases and J dropped 0; count of bases not matched to a gene: 12. The CDR3 loop is CASSQGQVLALAKNIQYF. In nucleotides, the CDR3 is TGTGCCAGCAGCCAGGGACAGGTCCTCGCTCTAGCCAAAAACATTCAGTACTTC.

V usage is TRBV29-1 and J usage is TRBJ2-7; D could derive from TRBD1 or TRBD2 (6 bases each). The CDR3 covers 12 residues. Germline V gene lookup returns CDR1 SQVTM and CDR2 ANQGSEA. The ends were cut back, 3 bases at V and 7 bases at J, with 13 bases in the middle. The CDR3 sequence: CSVEGGPREQYF. The DNA for the CDR3 is TGCAGCGTTGAGGGGGGCCCGAGAGAGCAGTACTTC.

This clonotype has a count of ten or more. The V call is TRBV12-3 or TRBV12-4, the J call TRBJ1-1; D is uncertain. CDR3 length equals 13 residues. Trimming left V 6 bases short and J 2 bases short, with 10 bases between. The CDR3 DNA follows: TGTGCCAGCAGGCCCCAGCCTAACACTGAAGCTTTCTTT. This codes for CASRPQPNTEAFF.

The chain carries TRBV27 and TRBJ1-1; TRBD1 agrees at 12 bases. V lost 2 bases, J lost 1 base, and 2 bases stayed unmatched. The length of the CDR3 is 16 residues. Germline CDR1 is MNHEY and CDR2 is SMNVEV (reference sequence). CDR3 sequence reads: CASSLGTGGRNTEAFF. Here the CDR3 DNA reads TGTGCCAGCAGTTTAGGGACAGGGGGCAGGAACACTGAAGCTTTCTTT.

This clonotype has a count of ten or more. The chain joins TRBV28 to TRBJ1-1; perhaps TRBD1 as D (6 bases). Per germline, CDR1 MDHEN and CDR2 SYDVKM. The CDR3 consists of 13 residues. V gave up 4 bases and J gave up 5 bases, with 11 bases separating them. The DNA for the CDR3 is TGTGCCAGCAGTTCTCAGGGGCGTACTGAAGCTTTCTTT. This sequence encodes CASSSQGRTEAFF.